The 22 T cell receptor beta chains reported below all come from one sample, sequenced in a study of metastatic and nonmetastatic thyroid tumors. Nobody among the patients had been given any treatment before thyroid surgery. With MiXCR, TCRdb called clones anew from the PCR reads. The data contain approximately 74,000 clones, 12% to 15% of them singletons. Sequences were obtained from blood. The receptor set was obtained from a male donor with papillary thyroid cancer or a benign thyroid nodule (not recorded which). Some clones in this sample may be carry-over from other donors' samples.

This clone has a count of ten or more. V is TRBV20-1 and J is TRBJ1-1; 9 bases line up with TRBD1. Germline CDR1 DFQATT, CDR2 SNEGSKA (reference sequence). The length of the CDR3 is 13 residues. V dropped 5 bases and J dropped 4; count of bases not matched to a gene: 5. CDR3 nucleotides: TGCAGTGCTCAACAGGGGGCGGGCACTGAAGCTTTCTTT. This encodes CSAQQGAGTEAFF.

Details on this clone: The junction does not match germline at one end; this may be a read error. The gene calls are TRBV7-7 and TRBJ2-6; D perhaps matches TRBD1 (5 bases). There are 15 residues in the CDR3. Germline lookup yields CDR1 SSHAT and CDR2 FNYEAQ (reference sequence). The CDR3 sequence: CASSLDSSWANVLTF. As DNA, the CDR3 is TGTGCTAGCAGCTTAGACAGCTCTTGGGCCAACGTCCTGACCTTC.

This chain connects TRBV20-1 to TRBJ2-1; 8 positions agree with TRBD2. Germline CDR1 and CDR2: DFQATT and SNEGSKA (reference sequence). The CDR3 is made up of 14 amino acids. V shed 4 bases, J shed 5 bases, and the junction held 7 bases outside the gene matches. Here the CDR3 reads CSAILAVQHNEQFF. The DNA of the CDR3 is TGCAGTGCTATACTAGCGGTACAACACAATGAGCAGTTCTTC.

The table lists this clone with many counts. The chain employs TRBV11-3 and TRBJ2-3; 12 positions match TRBD2. Germline V CDR1 and CDR2: SGHNT, YENEEA. This CDR3 has 18 residues. V dropped 4 bases and J dropped 2; count of bases not matched to a gene: 10. The DNA of the CDR3 is TGTGCCAGCAGCTCCAACCTCCTAGCGGGAGGGCCCACAGATACGCAGTATTTT. This translates into CASSSNLLAGGPTDTQYF.

This clone was picked up many times. At one end, the junction sequence differs from germline, possibly due to a read error. This same CDR3 is encoded by further DNA sequences in the sample. The J gene is TRBJ1-5, the V gene TRBV7-9; possible D gene TRBD1, 5 bases. Germline CDR1 is SEHNR and CDR2 is FQNEAQ (reference sequence). The CDR3 totals 19 residues. The CDR3 DNA follows: TGTGCCAGCAGCTTAGTAGGGGTCCCTAGCAGGCAAGGCAATCAGCCCCAGCACTTT. Amino acid sequence: CASSLVGVPSRQGNQPQHF. The whole variable domain, remainder taken from reference TRBV7-9 and TRBJ1-5, is DTGVSQNPRHKITKRGQNVTFRCDPISEHNRLYWYRQTLGQGPEFLTYFQNEAQLEKSRLLSDRFSAERPKGSFSTLEIQRTEQGDSAMYLCASSLVGVPSRQGNQPQHFGDGTRLSIL.

The chain has TRBV20-1 and TRBJ2-7, with TRBD2 identical over 7 bases. J lost 6 bases, V lost 3 bases, and 14 bases had no gene match. Germline CDR1 DFQATT, CDR2 SNEGSKA (reference sequence). The CDR3 sequence is 15 residues long. The CDR3 bases are TGCAGTGCTAGTTTGCCTAGCGGAAGATTAGGCGAGCAGTACGTC. It is translated as CSASLPSGRLGEQYV.

The J gene is TRBJ2-3, the V gene TRBV11-3; D may correspond to TRBD1 or TRBD2 (5 bases each). CDR1 is SGHNT and CDR2 is YENEEA in the germline V gene. V lost 7 bases to trimming and J lost 6 bases, with 20 bases between them. This CDR3 has 15 amino acids. The DNA of the CDR3 is TGTGCCAGCACCCCGCGAGGGGATGACGCGGATACGCAGTATTTT. It is translated as CASTPRGDDADTQYF.

This clone was counted only a few times. The V gene is TRBV29-1, the J gene TRBJ1-1; D is uncertain. Germline values: CDR1 SQVTM, CDR2 ANQGSEA. Trimming removed 5 bases at V and 1 base at J, with 11 bases between. The CDR3 has 13 amino acids. CDR3 nucleotide sequence: TGCAGCGTTTACGCTCCAGAGAACACTGAAGCTTTCTTT. Translating it yields CSVYAPENTEAFF.

This clone was counted ten times or more. The rearrangement uses TRBV29-1 and TRBJ2-1; D is possibly TRBD2 (5 bases). V lost 7 bases, J lost 7 bases, and 20 bases lay in between. CDR1 is SQVTM and CDR2 is ANQGSEA in the germline V gene. The CDR3 spans 14 residues. Written as DNA, the CDR3 is TGCAGCGCCGTCGGAGGAACCCTGGGGAATGAGCAGTTCTTC. Translation: CSAVGGTLGNEQFF.

This clone was recorded many times. This CDR3 reads CASSRGGWNTEAFF. The CDR3 nucleotides are TGTGCCAGCAGCCGAGGGGGTTGGAACACTGAAGCTTTCTTT. The rearrangement uses TRBV28 and TRBJ1-1; perhaps TRBD1 as D (6 bases). Trimming removed 6 bases from V and 1 base from J, with 12 bases in between. This CDR3 has 14 amino acids. Germline CDR1 is MDHEN and CDR2 is SYDVKM. Using reference TRBV28 and TRBJ1-1 for the parts outside the CDR3, the full variable domain is DVKVTQSSRYLVKRTGEKVFLECVQDMDHENMFWYRQDPGLGLRLIYFSYDVKMKEKGDIPEGYSVSREKKERFSLILESASTNQTSMYLCASSRGGWNTEAFFGQGTRLTVV.

This clone was found a few times. The rearrangement links TRBV10-1 to TRBJ2-7; TRBD2 is a possible D gene (5 bases). The CDR3 contains 16 residues. Trimming stripped 3 bases from V and 0 bases from J, with 15 bases between. CDR1 WNHNN and CDR2 SYGVQD come from the germline V gene (reference sequence). The DNA for the CDR3 is TGCGCCAGCAGTGATTCAACTGGAGGCCTCTCCTACGAGCAGTACTTC. Protein sequence: CASSDSTGGLSYEQYF.

The chain carries TRBV18 and TRBJ1-5; D is undetermined. Trimming removed 6 bases at V and 6 bases at J, with 12 bases between. Per germline, CDR1 KGHSH and CDR2 LQKENI. This CDR3 is built from 13 residues. In nucleotides, the CDR3 is TGTGCCAGCTCGCCGGAGGGAAGTCAGCCCCAGCATTTT. Translating it yields CASSPEGSQPQHF.

This clone was observed a handful of times. A single base separates this from a much larger clone, so it may be a read error. The J gene is TRBJ2-1, the V gene TRBV15; TRBD2 matches 8 bases. From germline, CDR1 is LNHNV and CDR2 YYDKDF (reference sequence). The CDR3 runs to 16 residues. With V trimmed by 5 bases and J by 5 bases, 11 bases remained unmatched. CDR3 in amino acids: CATSFRTGLGNNEQFF. The CDR3 region has the DNA TGTGCCACCAGCTTCCGGACGGGACTAGGTAACAATGAGCAGTTCTTC. Using reference TRBV15 and TRBJ2-1 for the parts outside the CDR3, the full variable domain is DAMVIQNPRYQVTQFGKPVTLSCSQTLNHNVMYWYQQKSSQAPKLLFHYYDKDFNNEADTPDNFQSRRPNTSFCFLDIRSPGLGDTAMYLCATSFRTGLGNNEQFFGPGTRLTVL.

This clone was counted at least ten times. Other nucleotide sequences in the sample specify the same CDR3. The V and J genes are TRBV28 and TRBJ2-7; unclear D gene. Germline loops: CDR1 MDHEN, CDR2 SYDVKM. This CDR3 region has 16 residues. V was trimmed by 6 bases and J by 0 bases, leaving 18 bases between them. CDR3 nucleotide sequence: TGTGCCAGCAGGAAGGGCCCGGTCCCGGGCTCCTACGAGCAGTACTTC. Translated, it gives CASRKGPVPGSYEQYF.

The chain has TRBV27 and TRBJ1-1, with 7 bases aligning to TRBD1. The V gene's germline CDR1 is MNHEY and CDR2 SMNVEV (reference sequence). J lost 11 bases, V lost 4 bases, and 25 bases had no gene match. The CDR3 contains 18 residues. CDR3 nucleotide sequence: TGTGCCAGCAGTTGGGGCGGAGGGGGCACAGGGTTGGCGGTTAGGGCTTTCTTT. Amino acids: CASSWGGGGTGLAVRAFF.

This clone was seen a handful of times. A much larger clone lies a single base off, so this may be a read error. The sample has other DNA sequences that encode this CDR3 too. The gene calls are TRBV19 and TRBJ2-3, with D possibly being TRBD1 (5 bases). Germline lookup yields CDR1 LNHDA and CDR2 SQIVND (reference sequence). This CDR3 has 14 amino acids. DNA for the CDR3: TGTGCCAGTAGTTCCTCGACGGTGACAGATACTCAGTATTTT. It encodes CASSSSTVTDTQYF.

There are many counts of this clone. The chain employs TRBV7-9 and TRBJ2-7; TRBD1 matches at 8 bases. Losses at the gene ends were 6 bases for V and 2 bases for J; bases not matched to a gene: 9. This CDR3 is built from 15 residues. Germline CDR1 and CDR2: SEHNR and FQNEAQ (reference sequence). In DNA form, the CDR3 reads TGTGCCAGCAGTGTGGGGACAGGAGGGACCTACGAGCAGTACTTC. As protein: CASSVGTGGTYEQYF.

The rearrangement joins TRBV11-2 to TRBJ2-2, with D perhaps being TRBD1 or TRBD2 (5 bases each). Germline V gene lookup returns CDR1 SGHAT and CDR2 FQNNGV. CDR3 size: 17 residues. V gave up 5 bases and J gave up 1 base, with 17 bases separating them. CDR3 sequence reads: CASSPVKWGWNTGELFF. The DNA for the CDR3 is TGTGCCAGCAGCCCCGTCAAGTGGGGGTGGAACACCGGGGAGCTGTTTTTT.

This clone was counted at least ten times. This CDR3 is also generated by other DNA sequences in the sample. Here the CDR3 DNA reads TGTGCCAGCAGCTTACGCGGGAGGGCCTATGGCAATGAGCAGTTCTTC. Its protein product is CASSLRGRAYGNEQFF. This rearrangement joins TRBV7-2 to TRBJ2-1, with 9 nucleotides matching TRBD2. The V and J ends lost 2 bases and 6 bases, in that order; junction bases with no gene match: 8. Per the germline V gene, CDR1 is SGHTA and CDR2 is FQGNSA. CDR3 length equals 16 residues.

This clone was seen a handful of times. The chain uses TRBV6-4 and TRBJ2-1, with D maybe TRBD1 (6 bases). Trimming stripped 3 bases from V and 10 bases from J, with 16 bases between. CDR1 MRHNA and CDR2 SNTAGT come from the germline V gene. This CDR3 region has 14 residues. CDR3 in DNA: TGTGCCAGCAGTGAGAAGGGGGAGAGAGGGGAGCAGTTCTTC. Translated, it gives CASSEKGERGEQFF.

In its sample, this clone was seen many times. J is TRBJ1-5 and V is TRBV11-2, with D unclear. V was pared by 0 bases and J by 3 bases, with 0 bases between. Germline CDR1 reads SGHAT; CDR2 reads FQNNGV. The CDR3 is 12 residues long. Here the CDR3 DNA reads TGTGCCAGCAGCTTAGACAATCAGCCCCAGCATTTT. Translation: CASSLDNQPQHF.

This clone was observed many times. The genes are TRBV5-4 and TRBJ1-2; weak D call: TRBD1 (5 bases). The germline V gene has CDR1 SGHNT and CDR2 YYREEE (reference sequence). V was shortened by 0 bases and J by 4 bases, with 10 bases between the two germline ends. The CDR3 has 14 residues. CDR3 in DNA: TGTGCCAGCAGCTTGGCCCCAGGGAGCTATGGCTACACCTTC. Amino acid sequence: CASSLAPGSYGYTF.